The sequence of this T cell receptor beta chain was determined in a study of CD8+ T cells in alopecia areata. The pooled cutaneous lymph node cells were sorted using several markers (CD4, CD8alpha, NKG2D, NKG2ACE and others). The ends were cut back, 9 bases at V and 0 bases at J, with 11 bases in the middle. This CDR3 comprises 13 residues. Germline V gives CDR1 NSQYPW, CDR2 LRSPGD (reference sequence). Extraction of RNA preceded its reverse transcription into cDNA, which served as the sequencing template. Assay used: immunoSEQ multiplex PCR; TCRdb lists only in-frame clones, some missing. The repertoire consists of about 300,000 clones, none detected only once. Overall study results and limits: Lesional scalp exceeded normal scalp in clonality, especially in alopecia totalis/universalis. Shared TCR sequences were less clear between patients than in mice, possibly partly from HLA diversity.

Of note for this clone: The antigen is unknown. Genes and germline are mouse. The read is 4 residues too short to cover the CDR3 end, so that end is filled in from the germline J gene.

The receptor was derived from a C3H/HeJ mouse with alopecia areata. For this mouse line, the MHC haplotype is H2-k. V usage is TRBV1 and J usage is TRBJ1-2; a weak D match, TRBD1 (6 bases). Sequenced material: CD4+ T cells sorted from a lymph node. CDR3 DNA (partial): TGCACCTGTCGACAGGCCGCAAACTCC. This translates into CTCRQAANS. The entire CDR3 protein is CTCRQAANSDYTF.